The sample holds one count of the clone carrying this T cell receptor (beta chain). The CDR3 extends over 15 amino acids. CDR1 is ENHRY and CDR2 is SYGVKD in the germline V gene. Trimming took 7 bases from V and 0 from J; bases not matched to a gene: 5. Donors were grouped by their self-reported clinical history. This record belongs to a study of blood T cell repertoires in COVID-19. Overall study context: PBMCs, B-cell-depleted T cells, or T cells provided the cDNA or gDNA that made up the material.

Measured with immunoSEQ multiplex PCR; TCRdb has only the in-frame clones, and not every one. The sample includes approximately 320,000 clones, roughly 87% of them seen just once. The chain carries TRBV10-3 and TRBJ2-1, with 8 nucleotides matching TRBD2. The sequence was obtained from a woman between 18 and 30 years old who had recovered from COVID-19. Sequencing used PBMCs or T cells enriched from blood (not recorded which). The CDR3 reads CAIKEAGASYNEQFF. DNA of the CDR3: TGTGCCATCAAGGAAGCGGGAGCCTCCTACAATGAGCAGTTCTTC.